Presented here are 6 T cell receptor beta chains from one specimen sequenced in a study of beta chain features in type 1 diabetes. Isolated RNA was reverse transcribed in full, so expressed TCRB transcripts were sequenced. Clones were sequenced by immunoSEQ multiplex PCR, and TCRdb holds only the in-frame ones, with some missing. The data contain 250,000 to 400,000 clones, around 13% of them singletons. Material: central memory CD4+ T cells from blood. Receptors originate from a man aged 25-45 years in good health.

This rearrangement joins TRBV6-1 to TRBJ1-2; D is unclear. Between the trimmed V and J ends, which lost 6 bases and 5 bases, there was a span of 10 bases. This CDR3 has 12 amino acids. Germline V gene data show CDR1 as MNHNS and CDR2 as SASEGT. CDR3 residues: CASRDTEYGYTF. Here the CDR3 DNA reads TGTGCCAGCAGAGATACGGAGTATGGCTACACCTTC.

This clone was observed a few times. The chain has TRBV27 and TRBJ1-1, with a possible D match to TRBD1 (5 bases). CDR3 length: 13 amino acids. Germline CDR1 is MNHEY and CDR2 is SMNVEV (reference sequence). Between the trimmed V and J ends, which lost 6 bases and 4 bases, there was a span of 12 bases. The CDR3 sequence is CASSPGSGTEAFF. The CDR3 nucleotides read TGTGCCAGCAGCCCAGGGAGTGGCACTGAAGCTTTCTTT.

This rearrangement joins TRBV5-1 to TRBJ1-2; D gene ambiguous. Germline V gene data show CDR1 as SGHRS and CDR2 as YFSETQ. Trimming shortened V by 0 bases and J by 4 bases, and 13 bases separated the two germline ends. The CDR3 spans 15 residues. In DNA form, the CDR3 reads TGCGCCAGCAGCTTGGCCGGAAAGGGCAGCTATGGCTACACCTTC. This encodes CASSLAGKGSYGYTF.

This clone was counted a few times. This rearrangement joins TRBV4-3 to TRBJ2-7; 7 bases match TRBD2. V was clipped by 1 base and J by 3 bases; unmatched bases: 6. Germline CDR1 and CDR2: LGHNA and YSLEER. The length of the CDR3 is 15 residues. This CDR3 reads CASSQGTSLIYEQYF. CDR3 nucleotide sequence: TGCGCCAGCAGCCAAGGGACTAGTCTTATCTACGAGCAGTACTTC.

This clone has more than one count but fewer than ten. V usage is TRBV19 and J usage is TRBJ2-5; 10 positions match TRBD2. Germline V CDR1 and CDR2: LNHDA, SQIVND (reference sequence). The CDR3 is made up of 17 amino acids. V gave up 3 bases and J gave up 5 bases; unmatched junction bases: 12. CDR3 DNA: TGTGCCAGTAGTATTCGTGGGAGCGGGGGGGCGAGGGAGACCCAGTACTTC. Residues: CASSIRGSGGARETQYF.

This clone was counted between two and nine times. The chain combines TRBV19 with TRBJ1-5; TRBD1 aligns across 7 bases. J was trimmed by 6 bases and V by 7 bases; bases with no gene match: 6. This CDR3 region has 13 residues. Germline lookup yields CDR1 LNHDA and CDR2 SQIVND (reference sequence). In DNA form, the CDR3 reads TGTGCCAGTAACGGACAGGTTGGTCAGCCCCAGCATTTT. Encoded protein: CASNGQVGQPQHF. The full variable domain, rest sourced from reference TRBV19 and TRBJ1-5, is DGGITQSPKYLFRKEGQNVTLSCEQNLNHDAMYWYRQDPGQGLRLIYYSQIVNDFQKGDIAEGYSVSREKKESFPLTVTSAQKNPTAFYLCASNGQVGQPQHFGDGTRLSIL.